The entry that follows covers one T cell receptor (beta chain) sequence. The entry originates in a study of blood T cell repertoires in COVID-19. At the level of the study: Samples came from the United States, Italy and Spain, spanning acute and convalescent COVID-19. From T cells, B-cell-depleted T cells, or PBMCs came the material, which was cDNA or gDNA.

Original processing notes: How many nucleated cells were present was estimated from reference gene primer amplification. Here immunoSEQ multiplex PCR was the method, and the copy in TCRdb shows in-frame clones only, minus some. V and J calls plus clone size are reproduced from that table; the DNA served to infer D and trimming. The table lists 300,000 to 350,000 clones, about 91% of them singletons. Germline CDR1 SGDLS, CDR2 YYNGEE. The length of the CDR3 is 13 residues. Trimming left V 0 bases short and J 8 bases short, with 6 bases between. This chain connects TRBV9 to TRBJ1-6; D is unclear. The sequenced material came from peripheral blood. This TCR came from a woman aged 25 to 39 with COVID-19, enrolled during active disease. CDR3 in amino acids: CASSVEPYSPLHF. The DNA for the CDR3 is TGTGCCAGCAGCGTAGAGCCGTATTCACCCCTCCACTTT.